This T cell receptor (beta chain) was sequenced during a study of early T cells in non-severe SARS-CoV-2 infection. Researchers tagged individual cDNA molecules with unique molecular identifiers. TCRdb re-called the 5' RACE reads through MiXCR, storing one row per CDR3 protein. The repertoire holds approximately 70,000 distinct CDR3 sequences, with around 13% as singletons. The V gene lost 0 bases and the J gene lost 9 bases, with 12 bases spanning the gap. Germline V gene data show CDR1 as LGHDT and CDR2 as YNNKEL (reference sequence). The CDR3 loop spans 14 amino acids. This sequence was found in an adult who was a healthcare worker with PCR-confirmed SARS-CoV-2 infection or an uninfected control (not recorded which). The V and J genes are TRBV3-1 and TRBJ2-1; D call uncertain. The sample consisted of whole blood. The CDR3 protein is CASSQDGGSPEQFF. CDR3 sequence (DNA): TGTGCCAGCAGCCAAGATGGCGGTTCGCCTGAGCAGTTCTTC.